The 17 T cell receptor beta chains below were found in one sample sequenced in a study of T cell responses to AZD1222 COVID-19 vaccine. Clones were read by immunoSEQ multiplex PCR, and TCRdb kept only the in-frame ones, dropping some. The sample consists of approximately 120,000 clones, around 83% of them appearing once. The source material was peripheral blood, sampled 28 days after the second AZD1222 dose. These receptors came from an adult who received the AZD1222 COVID-19 vaccine.

This chain links TRBV5-1 with TRBJ2-7, with D hard to call. V lost 2 bases and J lost 0, with 12 bases in between. Germline V gene lookup returns CDR1 SGHRS and CDR2 YFSETQ. This CDR3 region has 15 residues. Here the CDR3 DNA reads TGCGCCAGCAGCTTCGGCATGGTTTACTCCTACGAGCAGTACTTC. Translating gives CASSFGMVYSYEQYF.

This chain links TRBV30 with TRBJ1-2; TRBD1 is a possible D gene (6 bases). V gave up 3 bases and J gave up 0 bases, with 17 bases separating them. CDR1 and CDR2 from the germline V gene are GTSNPN and SVGIG (reference sequence). This CDR3 contains 16 residues. CDR3 sequence (DNA): TGTGCCTGGAGGGGGGCGTGGGGTTTAGCTAACTATGGCTACACCTTC. It yields the protein CAWRGAWGLANYGYTF.

The gene calls are TRBV2 and TRBJ2-7, with TRBD2 identical over 12 bases. V was clipped by 5 bases and J by 0 bases; unmatched bases: 8. Germline CDR1 reads SNHLY; CDR2 reads FYNNEI. The CDR3 contains 17 residues. The CDR3 region is CASSYRLAGASSYEQYF. The CDR3 DNA sequence: TGTGCCAGCAGTTACCGACTAGCGGGGGCCAGCTCCTACGAGCAGTACTTC.

The chain has TRBV5-1 and TRBJ1-1; TRBD1 matches 7 bases. V shed 4 bases, J shed 1 base, and the junction held 13 bases outside the gene matches. This CDR3 comprises 17 residues. Germline values: CDR1 SGHRS, CDR2 YFSETQ. This chain's CDR3 is CASSRTSPGQPNTEAFF. For the CDR3, the DNA is TGCGCCAGCAGCCGGACGAGCCCGGGACAGCCGAACACTGAAGCTTTCTTT.

The rearrangement joins TRBV28 to TRBJ1-1, with D perhaps TRBD1 (6 bases). The CDR3 contains 15 residues. CDR1 and CDR2 (germline): MDHEN, SYDVKM. Trimming shortened V by 4 bases and J by 5 bases, and 17 bases separated the two germline ends. CDR3 protein: CASSSLAPQGTEAFF. CDR3 coding DNA: TGTGCCAGCAGTTCCCTCGCTCCTCAGGGGACTGAAGCTTTCTTT. The full variable domain, in which reference TRBV28 and TRBJ1-1 provide the parts outside the CDR3, is DVKVTQSSRYLVKRTGEKVFLECVQDMDHENMFWYRQDPGLGLRLIYFSYDVKMKEKGDIPEGYSVSREKKERFSLILESASTNQTSMYLCASSSLAPQGTEAFFGQGTRLTVV.

This chain uses TRBV3-1 (or the pseudogene TRBV3-2) with TRBJ1-2; D not resolved. Germline V gene data show CDR1 as LGHDT and CDR2 as YNNKEL (reference sequence). The CDR3 has 17 amino acids. Trimming removed 4 bases from V and 2 bases from J, with 20 bases in between. The DNA for the CDR3 is TGTGCCAGCAGCCGCGGTCAGTGGGTTCGACTGAACTATGGCTACACCTTC. It specifies CASSRGQWVRLNYGYTF.

This clone was seen only once. This sequence joins TRBV13 and TRBJ2-1, with TRBD2 matching 8 bases. V was clipped by 5 bases and J by 7 bases; unmatched bases: 10. The germline gives CDR1 PRHDT, CDR2 FYEKMQ (reference sequence). This CDR3 region has 15 residues. CDR3 sequence: CASSPPGLGVNEQFF. For the CDR3, the DNA is TGTGCCAGCAGCCCGCCGGGACTAGGAGTTAATGAGCAGTTCTTC.

The V and J genes are TRBV19 and TRBJ1-1; D may be TRBD1 (6 bases). V dropped 1 base and J dropped 5 bases, with 14 bases sitting between them. CDR3 size: 15 residues. Germline V gene data show CDR1 as LNHDA and CDR2 as SQIVND (reference sequence). CDR3 sequence (DNA): TGTGCCAGTAGTATAGGAGGAGGGCAGGGGACTGAAGCTTTCTTT. It codes for CASSIGGGQGTEAFF.

The V and J genes are TRBV5-1 and TRBJ1-2, with a weak D call TRBD1 (6 bases). The length of the CDR3 is 14 residues. Trimming cost V 1 base and J 3 bases, with 10 bases left between them. Germline-derived CDR1 and CDR2 are SGHRS and YFSETQ. As DNA, the CDR3 is TGCGCCAGCAGCTTGATCCCAGGGGACTATGGCTACACCTTC. Protein sequence: CASSLIPGDYGYTF.

Details on this clone: Other DNA sequences in this specimen translate into the identical CDR3. The chain employs TRBV12-3 or TRBV12-4 and TRBJ2-5, with D unresolved. This CDR3 region has 13 residues. V lost 7 bases, J lost 2 bases, and 11 bases lay in between. The CDR3 protein is CASTPGPQETQYF. In DNA form, the CDR3 reads TGTGCCAGCACCCCGGGCCCTCAAGAGACCCAGTACTTC.

The chain combines TRBV3-1 (or the pseudogene TRBV3-2) with TRBJ1-1; TRBD1 agrees at 9 bases. V lost 3 bases and J lost 5; bases outside the gene matches: 7. The CDR3 totals 15 residues. Germline loops: CDR1 LGHDT, CDR2 YNNKEL (reference sequence). The CDR3 loop reads CASSQETGGETEAFF. The CDR3 DNA follows: TGTGCCAGCAGCCAGGAGACAGGGGGGGAGACTGAAGCTTTCTTT.

This sequence joins TRBV15 and TRBJ1-2; 7 bases are a match to TRBD1. V lost 5 bases and J lost 6; bases outside the gene matches: 18. Germline-derived CDR1 and CDR2 are LNHNV and YYDKDF (reference sequence). The CDR3 runs to 17 residues. The CDR3: CATSPRRQGSIVDGYTF. CDR3 DNA sequence: TGTGCCACCAGCCCGAGGAGACAGGGTTCTATTGTGGATGGCTACACCTTC. Full variable domain (rest looked up from reference TRBV15 and TRBJ1-2): DAMVIQNPRYQVTQFGKPVTLSCSQTLNHNVMYWYQQKSSQAPKLLFHYYDKDFNNEADTPDNFQSRRPNTSFCFLDIRSPGLGDTAMYLCATSPRRQGSIVDGYTFGSGTRLTVV.

This chain joins TRBV11-2 and TRBJ1-2, with unresolved D. Germline V gene sequence: CDR1 SGHAT, CDR2 FQNNGV. V was clipped by 0 bases and J by 2 bases, with 10 bases between them. CDR3 length equals 15 residues. CDR3 DNA sequence: TGTGCCAGCAGCTTAGAGGCCAACCTAAACTATGGCTACACCTTC. Encoded protein: CASSLEANLNYGYTF. Variable domain in full (rest from reference TRBV11-2 and TRBJ1-2): EAGVAQSPRYKIIEKRQSVAFWCNPISGHATLYWYQQILGQGPKLLIQFQNNGVVDDSQLPKDRFSAERLKGVDSTLKIQPAKLEDSAVYLCASSLEANLNYGYTFGSGTRLTVV.

V usage is TRBV4-2 and J usage is TRBJ1-5, with TRBD1 as a possible D gene (6 bases). Trimming left V 0 bases short and J 6 bases short, with 12 bases between. The CDR3 is 15 amino acids. Germline V gene lookup returns CDR1 LGHNA and CDR2 YNFKEQ. CDR3 sequence (DNA): TGTGCCAGCAGCCAAGACACGGGGGCGGGTCAGCCCCAGCATTTT. It translates to CASSQDTGAGQPQHF.

The CDR3 sequence: CASSIDGGTGQPQHF. In nucleotides, the CDR3 is TGTGCCAGTAGTATCGACGGAGGGACCGGGCAGCCCCAGCATTTT. This chain uses TRBV19 with TRBJ1-5; D might be TRBD1 (5 bases). Trimming stripped 3 bases from V and 7 bases from J, with 16 bases between. Germline V gene sequence: CDR1 LNHDA, CDR2 SQIVND (reference sequence). The CDR3 covers 15 residues.

The rearrangement uses TRBV30 and TRBJ1-1; D uncertain. The CDR3 has 16 residues. Between the trimmed V and J ends, which lost 0 bases and 4 bases, there was a span of 18 bases. The germline CDR1 and CDR2 sequences are GTSNPN and SVGIG (reference sequence). The DNA for the CDR3 is TGTGCCTGGAGTGTACGGGGAGGCGGTGGGAGCACTGAAGCTTTCTTT. Translated: CAWSVRGGGGSTEAFF. The full variable domain, rest sourced from reference TRBV30 and TRBJ1-1, is SQTIHQWPATLVQPVGSPLSLECTVEGTSNPNLYWYRQAAGRGLQLLFYSVGIGQISSEVPQNLSASRPQDRQFILSSKKLLLSDSGFYLCAWSVRGGGGSTEAFFGQGTRLTVV.

The J gene is TRBJ1-1, the V gene TRBV29-1; 7 bases align to TRBD1. V shed 4 bases and J 10 bases; nucleotides not matched to a gene: 12. Germline V gene data show CDR1 as SQVTM and CDR2 as ANQGSEA. The CDR3 has 13 residues. This chain's CDR3 is CSVVLALTGVAFF. For the CDR3, the DNA is TGCAGCGTTGTCTTAGCGCTAACAGGGGTAGCTTTCTTT.